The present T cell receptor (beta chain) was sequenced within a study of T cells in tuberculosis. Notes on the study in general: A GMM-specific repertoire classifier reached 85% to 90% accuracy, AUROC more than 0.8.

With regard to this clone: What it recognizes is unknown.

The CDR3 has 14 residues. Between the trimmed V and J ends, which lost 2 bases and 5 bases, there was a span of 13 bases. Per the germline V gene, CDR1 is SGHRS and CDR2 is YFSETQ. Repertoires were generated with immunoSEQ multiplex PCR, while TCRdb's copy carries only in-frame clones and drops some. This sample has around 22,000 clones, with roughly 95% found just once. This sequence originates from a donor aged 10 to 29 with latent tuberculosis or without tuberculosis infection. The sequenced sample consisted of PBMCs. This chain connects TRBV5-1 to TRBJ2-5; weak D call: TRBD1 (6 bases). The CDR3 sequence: CASSFRGSTETQYF. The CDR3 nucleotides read TGCGCCAGCAGCTTCAGGGGAAGCACCGAGACCCAGTACTTC.